This T cell receptor beta chain was recovered during a study of beta chain features in type 1 diabetes. General study points: Moderate yet significant TCRB CDR3 shortening was seen in Type 1 diabetes patients in all four CD4+ subsets.

Germline CDR1 reads SEHNR; CDR2 reads FQNEAQ (reference sequence). This CDR3 has 12 amino acids. Details on this clone: The antigen remains unidentified.

Expressed TCRB transcripts were sequenced because the entire RNA isolate underwent reverse transcription. Method: immunoSEQ multiplex PCR; TCRdb's copy keeps in-frame clones and lacks some. The sample has roughly 150,000 clones; 8.5% to 14% are singletons. This TCR came from a man aged 18 to 29 in good health. Sequenced material: central memory CD4+ T cells from blood. This chain uses TRBV7-9 with TRBJ2-2; TRBD2 matches 8 bases. CDR3 coding DNA: TGTGCGGCCCGGGAGGGTACCGGGGAGCTGTTTTTT. Its translation is CAAREGTGELFF.